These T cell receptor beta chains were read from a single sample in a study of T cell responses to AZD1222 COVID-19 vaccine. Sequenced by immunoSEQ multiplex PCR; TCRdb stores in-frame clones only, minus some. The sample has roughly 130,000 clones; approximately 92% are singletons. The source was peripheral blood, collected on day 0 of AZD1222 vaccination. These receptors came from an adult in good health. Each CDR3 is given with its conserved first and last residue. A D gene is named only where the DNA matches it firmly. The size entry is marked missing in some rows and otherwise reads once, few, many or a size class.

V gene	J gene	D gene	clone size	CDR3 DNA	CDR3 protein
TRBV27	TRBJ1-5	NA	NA	TGTGCCAGCAGTTTATCAGGGGGTAGCAATCAGCCCCAGCATTTT	CASSLSGGSNQPQHF
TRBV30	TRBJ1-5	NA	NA	TGTGCCTGGAGTGTAGGGGTAGAAGGTCAGCCCCAGCATTTT	CAWSVGVEGQPQHF
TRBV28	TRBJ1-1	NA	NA	TGTGCCAGCAGTTTCGGTGGGCTCTACACTGAAGCTTTCTTT	CASSFGGLYTEAFF
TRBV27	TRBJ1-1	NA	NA	TGTGCCAGCGGGCACAGGGTGAACACTGAAGCTTTCTTT	CASGHRVNTEAFF
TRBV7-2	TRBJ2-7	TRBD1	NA	TGTGCCAGCAGCAAAGGGGGCAGCTACGAGCAGTACTTC	CASSKGGSYEQYF
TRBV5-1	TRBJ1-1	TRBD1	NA	TGCGCCAGCAGCTTGCAGGGGGAGACTGAAGCTTTCTTT	CASSLQGETEAFF
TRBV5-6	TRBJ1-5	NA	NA	TGTGCCAGCAGCTGGCAAGATAGCAATCAGCCCCAGCATTTT	CASSWQDSNQPQHF
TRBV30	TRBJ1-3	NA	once	TGTGCCTGGAGCCCCCTTGGAAACACCATATATTTT	CAWSPLGNTIYF
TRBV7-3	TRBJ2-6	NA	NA	TGTGCCAGCAGCTTAAAAGGGTCCCAGGGTAGTGGGGCCAACGTCCTGACTTTC	CASSLKGSQGSGANVLTF
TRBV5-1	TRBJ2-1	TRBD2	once	TGCGCCAGCAGCAACCTAGCGGGACCCTACAATGAGCAGTTCTTC	CASSNLAGPYNEQFF
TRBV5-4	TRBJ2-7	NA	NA	TGTGCCAGCAGCCCCCCGGGACGCTACGAGCAGTACTTC	CASSPPGRYEQYF
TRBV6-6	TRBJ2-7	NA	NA	TGTGCCAGCACCTTACAGGCACCCTACGAGCAGTACTTC	CASTLQAPYEQYF
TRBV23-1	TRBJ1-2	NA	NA	TGCGCCAGCAGTCAACCCCCTCTTGGCTATTCTATTGGCTACACCTTC	CASSQPPLGYSIGYTF
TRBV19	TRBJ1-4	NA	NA	TGTGCCAGTAGTACCACAGGCACAACTAATGAAAAACTGTTTTTT	CASSTTGTTNEKLFF
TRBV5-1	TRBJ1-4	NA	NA	TGCGCCAGCAGCTTTACAGCGGGAAATGAAAAACTGTTTTTT	CASSFTAGNEKLFF
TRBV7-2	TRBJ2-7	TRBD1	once	TGTGCCAGCAGCTTCGGGACAGCCTACGAGCAGTACTTC	CASSFGTAYEQYF
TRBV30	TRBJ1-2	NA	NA	TGTGCCTGGAGTGTTAACCTGCTCTATGGCTACACCTTC	CAWSVNLLYGYTF
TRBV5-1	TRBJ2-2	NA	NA	TGCGCCAGCAGCGCATCGACAGCTCGTAACACCGGGGAGCTGTTTTTT	CASSASTARNTGELFF
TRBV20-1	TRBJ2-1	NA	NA	TGCAGTGCTAGTCCCGCAAGGGGTTTTGACGATGAGCAGTTCTTC	CSASPARGFDDEQFF
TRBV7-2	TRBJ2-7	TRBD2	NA	TGTGCCAGCAGCTTAGTTGGTAGCGGGATCCGCTACGAGCAGTACTTC	CASSLVGSGIRYEQYF